These T cell receptor beta chains were read from a single sample in a study of neurological immune-mediated disorders. TCRdb used MiXCR to reprocess the 5' RACE reads, holding one entry per CDR3 protein. The data hold fewer than 60,000 distinct CDR3 sequences, with over 10% observed a single time. The sequencing input was PBMCs. Receptor source: a male donor with HTLV-1-associated myelopathy (HAM/TSP). CDR3s include the opening cysteine and the closing phenylalanine or tryptophan. Fields, in order: clone size, J gene, D gene, V gene, CDR3 protein, CDR3 DNA. D genes are given only for firm matches. Rows give clone size only sometimes, using once, few, many, or a class for an expanded clone.

>many|TRBJ1-5|NA|TRBV2
CASRRAGSSNQPQHF
TGTGCCAGCAGGAGGGCAGGGTCTAGCAATCAGCCCCAGCATTTT
>many|TRBJ1-3|NA|TRBV15
CATSSRAGNTIYF
TGTGCCACCAGCAGCAGGGCTGGAAACACCATATATTTT
>many|TRBJ2-5|NA|TRBV12-3/TRBV12-4
CASSFGRQETQYF
TGTGCCAGCAGTTTTGGGCGCCAAGAGACCCAGTACTTC
>many|TRBJ1-2|NA|TRBV5-1
CASSTHRDDYGYTF
TGCGCCAGCAGCACCCACAGGGACGACTATGGCTACACCTTC
>many|TRBJ2-2|NA|TRBV20-1
CSASRGWTSNTGELFF
TGCAGTGCTAGTAGGGGGTGGACATCGAACACCGGGGAGCTGTTTTTT
>many|TRBJ2-3|NA|TRBV5-1
CASKLPSRGDTQYF
TGCGCCAGCAAATTACCTTCACGCGGAGATACGCAGTATTTT
>NA|TRBJ1-1|NA|TRBV20-1
CSARRTASGGHLLNTEAFF
TGCAGTGCCCGACGGACCGCCTCGGGGGGTCACCTTTTGAACACTGAAGCTTTCTTT
>many|TRBJ1-5|NA|TRBV10-2
CASSDRQGNQPQHF
TGCGCCAGCAGTGACCGGCAGGGGAATCAGCCCCAGCATTTT
>many|TRBJ1-6|NA|TRBV6-5
CASIDRPNRYNSPLHF
TGTGCCAGCATTGACAGGCCAAACCGCTATAATTCACCCCTCCACTTT
>many|TRBJ1-1|NA|TRBV10-2
CASREIGEAFF
TGCGCCAGCAGGGAGATTGGAGAAGCTTTCTTT
>few|TRBJ1-6|NA|TRBV10-2
CATLGDNNSPLHF
TGCGCCACCTTAGGGGATAATAATTCACCCCTCCACTTT
>many|TRBJ2-5|NA|TRBV7-2
CASSFKETQYF
TGTGCCAGCAGCTTTAAGGAGACCCAGTACTTC
>many|TRBJ1-6|TRBD1|TRBV20-1
CSAVDRDDSPLHF
TGCAGTGCTGTGGACAGGGATGATTCACCCCTCCACTTT
>many|TRBJ1-5|TRBD1|TRBV7-6
CASSLGTGDSNQPQHF
TGTGCCAGCAGCTTAGGGACAGGAGATAGCAATCAGCCCCAGCATTTT
>NA|TRBJ1-1|NA|TRBV7-6
CASSLMGYAEAFF
TGTGCCAGCAGCTTGATGGGGTACGCTGAAGCTTTCTTT
>many|TRBJ1-5|TRBD1|TRBV7-2
CASSLVGGQGNQPQHF
TGTGCCAGCAGCTTAGTGGGTGGACAGGGAAATCAGCCCCAGCATTTT
>many|TRBJ1-6|NA|TRBV4-2
CASSQGPLNSPLHF
TGTGCCAGCAGCCAGGGGCCACTTAATTCACCCCTCCACTTT
>many|TRBJ1-1|NA|TRBV5-1
CASSQIGGAGTEAFF
TGCGCCAGCAGCCAGATAGGAGGGGCGGGCACTGAAGCTTTCTTT
>many|TRBJ2-7|NA|TRBV5-1
CASSLDRVEYEQYF
TGCGCCAGCAGCTTGGACAGGGTGGAATACGAGCAGTACTTC
>many|TRBJ2-7|NA|TRBV10-3
CAINGGVGSFEQYF
TGTGCCATCAATGGTGGCGTTGGTTCTTTCGAGCAGTACTTC
>many|TRBJ1-1|NA|TRBV5-1
CASSHGTSFWGTEAFF
TGCGCCAGCAGCCACGGGACTTCATTTTGGGGAACTGAAGCTTTCTTT
>many|TRBJ1-1|NA|TRBV6-6
CASSSPDRNTEAFF
TGTGCCAGCAGTTCCCCGGACAGGAACACTGAAGCTTTCTTT
>NA|TRBJ1-6|TRBD1|TRBV12-3/TRBV12-4
CVSSRPRDRGNSPLHF
TGTGTCAGTAGTCGCCCCCGGGACAGGGGAAATTCACCCCTCCACTTT
>NA|TRBJ1-2|NA|TRBV7-2
CASSPISGFNYGYTF
TGTGCCAGCAGCCCGATTTCAGGGTTTAACTATGGCTACACCTTC
>many|TRBJ2-3|TRBD2|TRBV7-2
CASSLNRRGRNTDTQYF
TGTGCCAGCAGCCTTAATAGGCGGGGGAGGAACACAGATACGCAGTATTTT
>many|TRBJ2-5|NA|TRBV13
CASSLRSGDQETQYF
TGTGCCAGCAGCTTAAGGTCAGGGGATCAAGAGACCCAGTACTTC
>NA|TRBJ2-3|TRBD2|TRBV20-1
CSASLGADAGVTDTQYF
TGCAGTGCTAGCCTAGGCGCGGACGCGGGGGTGACAGATACGCAGTATTTT
>many|TRBJ2-5|TRBD2|TRBV20-1
CSARDRGSGGRKTQYF
TGCAGTGCTAGAGATCGTGGTAGCGGGGGGCGAAAGACCCAGTACTTC
>many|TRBJ1-3|NA|TRBV12-3/TRBV12-4
CASSSGSSGNTIYF
TGTGCCAGCAGTTCCGGCAGCTCTGGAAACACCATATATTTT
>many|TRBJ1-1|TRBD1|TRBV5-1
CASRGQVNTEAFF
TGCGCCAGCCGGGGACAGGTGAACACTGAAGCTTTCTTT
>NA|TRBJ2-1|NA|TRBV20-1
CSVMGRGGFSYNEQFF
TGCAGTGTAATGGGCAGGGGCGGCTTCTCCTACAATGAGCAGTTCTTC
>many|TRBJ1-6|TRBD1|TRBV7-9
CASSPGQGFGDSPLHF
TGTGCCAGCAGTCCGGGACAGGGGTTCGGGGATTCACCCCTCCACTTT
>many|TRBJ1-4|TRBD1|TRBV7-6
CASSLRRTGVPNEKLFF
TGTGCCAGCAGCTTACGACGGACAGGAGTGCCTAATGAAAAACTGTTTTTT
>NA|TRBJ2-2|NA|TRBV19
CASSMGLFGQHRTGELFF
TGTGCCAGTAGTATGGGTCTATTCGGACAGCACCGCACCGGGGAGCTGTTTTTT
>NA|TRBJ2-3|NA|TRBV6-2/TRBV6-3
CASSYASVSTDTQYF
TGTGCCAGCAGTTACGCGTCAGTGAGCACAGATACGCAGTATTTT
>NA|TRBJ2-7|TRBD1|TRBV7-2
CASRDSHEQYF
TGTGCCAGTCGGGACAGCCACGAGCAGTACTTC
>many|TRBJ2-1|NA|TRBV3-1
CASSQRGDEQFF
TGTGCCAGCAGCCAACGGGGTGATGAGCAGTTCTTC
>many|TRBJ2-2|NA|TRBV7-8
CASSPGTRNTGELFF
TGTGCCAGCAGCCCCGGGACGCGAAACACCGGGGAGCTGTTTTTT
>many|TRBJ2-7|NA|TRBV5-1
CASSWGTQSSYEQYF
TGCGCCAGCAGTTGGGGGACACAGAGCTCCTACGAGCAGTACTTC
>many|TRBJ1-2|TRBD1|TRBV9
CASSVGGQGARSYGYTF
TGTGCCAGCAGCGTAGGGGGACAGGGGGCGCGGAGCTATGGCTACACCTTC
>many|TRBJ2-3|NA|TRBV15
CATSRDVRARGADTQYF
TGTGCCACCAGCAGAGATGTAAGGGCTCGGGGTGCAGATACGCAGTATTTT
>many|TRBJ1-1|NA|TRBV7-8
CASSLAHGTGRGAFF
TGTGCCAGCAGCTTAGCTCACGGGACGGGGCGGGGAGCTTTCTTT
>many|TRBJ2-5|NA|TRBV6-1
CASGRGPQETQYF
TGTGCCAGCGGGCGGGGCCCCCAAGAGACCCAGTACTTC
>NA|TRBJ2-7|TRBD1|TRBV20-1
CSARFGGQGSEQYF
TGCAGTGCTAGATTCGGGGGACAGGGGAGCGAGCAGTACTTC
>many|TRBJ2-2|NA|TRBV5-1
CASSLARQDTGELFF
TGCGCCAGCAGCTTGGCCCGACAGGACACCGGGGAGCTGTTTTTT
>few|TRBJ1-2|NA|TRBV19
CASRGGPPIYTF
TGTGCCAGTAGAGGGGGACCGCCGATCTACACCTTC
>many|TRBJ1-2|TRBD1|TRBV6-5
CATHRRQGYGYTF
TGTGCCACCCACCGGAGACAGGGCTATGGCTACACCTTC
>many|TRBJ1-2|TRBD1|TRBV5-1
CASSYSGTGYFGYTF
TGCGCCAGCAGTTACTCCGGGACAGGGTATTTTGGCTACACCTTC